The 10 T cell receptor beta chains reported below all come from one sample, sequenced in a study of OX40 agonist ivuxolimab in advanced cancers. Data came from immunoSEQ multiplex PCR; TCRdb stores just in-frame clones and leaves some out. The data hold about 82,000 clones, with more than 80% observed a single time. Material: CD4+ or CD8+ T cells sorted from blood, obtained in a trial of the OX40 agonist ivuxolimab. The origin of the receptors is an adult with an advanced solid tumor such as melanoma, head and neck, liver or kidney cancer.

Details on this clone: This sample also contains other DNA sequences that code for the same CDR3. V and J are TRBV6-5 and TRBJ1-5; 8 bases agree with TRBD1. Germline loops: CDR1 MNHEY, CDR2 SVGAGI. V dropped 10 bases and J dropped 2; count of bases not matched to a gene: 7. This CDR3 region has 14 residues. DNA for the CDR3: TGTGCCACCGGGACAGGATCAGGCAATCAGCCCCAGCATTTT. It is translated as CATGTGSGNQPQHF.

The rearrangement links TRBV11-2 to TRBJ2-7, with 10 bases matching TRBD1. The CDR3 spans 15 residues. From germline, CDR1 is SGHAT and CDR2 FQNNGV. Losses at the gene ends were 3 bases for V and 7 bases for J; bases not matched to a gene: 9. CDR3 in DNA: TGTGCCAGCAGCTTCGCCCCGACAGGGGGCCCGGAGCAGTACTTC. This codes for CASSFAPTGGPEQYF.

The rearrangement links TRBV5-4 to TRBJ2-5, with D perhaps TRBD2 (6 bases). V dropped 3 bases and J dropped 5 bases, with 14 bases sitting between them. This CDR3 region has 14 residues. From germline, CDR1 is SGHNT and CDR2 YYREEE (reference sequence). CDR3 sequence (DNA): TGTGCCAGCAGCTCCGCCCGGGGAGGTGAGACCCAGTACTTC. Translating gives CASSSARGGETQYF.

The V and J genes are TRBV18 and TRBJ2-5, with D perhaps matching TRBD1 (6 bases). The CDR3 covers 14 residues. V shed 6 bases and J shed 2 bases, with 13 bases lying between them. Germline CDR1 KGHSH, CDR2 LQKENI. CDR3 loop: CASSRWQGQETQYF. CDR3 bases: TGTGCCAGCTCCCGATGGCAGGGGCAAGAGACCCAGTACTTC.

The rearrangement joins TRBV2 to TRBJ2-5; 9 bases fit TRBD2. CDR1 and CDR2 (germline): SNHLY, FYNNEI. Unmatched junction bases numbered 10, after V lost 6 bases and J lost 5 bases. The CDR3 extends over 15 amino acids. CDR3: CASSLLGLAYETQYF. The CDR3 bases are TGTGCCAGCAGCCTCCTCGGACTAGCGTATGAGACCCAGTACTTC.

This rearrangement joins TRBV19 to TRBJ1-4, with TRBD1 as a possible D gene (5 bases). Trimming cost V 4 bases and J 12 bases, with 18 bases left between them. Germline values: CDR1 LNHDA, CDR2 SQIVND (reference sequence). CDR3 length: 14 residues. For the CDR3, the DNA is TGTGCCAGTAGTAACAACAGGATGGTGGGGGAACTGTTTTTT. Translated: CASSNNRMVGELFF. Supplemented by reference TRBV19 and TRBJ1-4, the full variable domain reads DGGITQSPKYLFRKEGQNVTLSCEQNLNHDAMYWYRQDPGQGLRLIYYSQIVNDFQKGDIAEGYSVSREKKESFPLTVTSAQKNPTAFYLCASSNNRMVGELFFGSGTQLSVL.

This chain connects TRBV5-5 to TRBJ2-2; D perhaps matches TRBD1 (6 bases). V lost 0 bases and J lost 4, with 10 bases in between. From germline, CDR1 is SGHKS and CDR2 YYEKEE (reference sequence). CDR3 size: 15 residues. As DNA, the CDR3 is TGTGCCAGCAGCTTGGGTAACAGGGTCACCGGGGAGCTGTTTTTT. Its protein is CASSLGNRVTGELFF.

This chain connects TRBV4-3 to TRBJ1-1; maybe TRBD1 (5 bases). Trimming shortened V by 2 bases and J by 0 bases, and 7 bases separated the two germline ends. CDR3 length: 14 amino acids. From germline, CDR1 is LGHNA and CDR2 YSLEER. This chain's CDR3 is CASSQLTVNTEAFF. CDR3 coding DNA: TGCGCCAGCAGCCAATTGACAGTGAACACTGAAGCTTTCTTT.

CDR3 sequence: CASSQVGGRGEAQHF. The CDR3 DNA sequence: TGCGCCAGCAGCCAAGTAGGAGGGCGTGGGGAGGCCCAGCATTTT. The chain has TRBV4-1 and TRBJ1-5, with no clear D. There are 15 residues in the CDR3. V lost 1 base to trimming and J lost 11 bases, with 18 bases between them. Germline-derived CDR1 and CDR2 are MGHRA and YSYEKL.

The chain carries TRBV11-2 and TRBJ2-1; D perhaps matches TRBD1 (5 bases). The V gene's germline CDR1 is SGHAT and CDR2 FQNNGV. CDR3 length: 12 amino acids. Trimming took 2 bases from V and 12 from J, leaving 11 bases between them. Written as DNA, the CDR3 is TGTGCCAGCAGCTTACACAGGAGTGGGCAGTTCTTC. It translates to CASSLHRSGQFF.